This record looks at one T cell receptor (beta chain) sequence and its context. Its antigen is as yet unknown. This record comes from a study of monozygotic twins with cystic fibrosis. Clones were sequenced by immunoSEQ multiplex PCR, and TCRdb holds only the in-frame ones, with some missing. Counted here are around 30,000 clones, approximately 90% occurring once; the ten biggest clones make up about 0.51%. Study observations and caveats: Low clonality (median approximately 0.0095) suggested a mostly naive repertoire. Co-twins had the most similar V usage for 13 of 16 pairs, J for 8. Unrelated CF individuals shared fewer identical clonotypes than monozygotic CF twins.

This clonotype was obtained from a girl aged 2-10 years with cystic fibrosis. Sequenced material: blood.

DNA of the CDR3: TGCGCCAGCAGCCAAGATACTAGCGGTCCTAGCACAGATACGCAGTATTTT. Amino acids: CASSQDTSGPSTDTQYF. This chain joins TRBV4-3 and TRBJ2-3, with 8 bases identical to TRBD2. The J segment lost 0 bases and the V segment lost 0 bases, leaving 5 bases of the junction unmatched. The CDR3 totals 17 residues. The V gene's germline CDR1 is LGHNA and CDR2 YSLEER.